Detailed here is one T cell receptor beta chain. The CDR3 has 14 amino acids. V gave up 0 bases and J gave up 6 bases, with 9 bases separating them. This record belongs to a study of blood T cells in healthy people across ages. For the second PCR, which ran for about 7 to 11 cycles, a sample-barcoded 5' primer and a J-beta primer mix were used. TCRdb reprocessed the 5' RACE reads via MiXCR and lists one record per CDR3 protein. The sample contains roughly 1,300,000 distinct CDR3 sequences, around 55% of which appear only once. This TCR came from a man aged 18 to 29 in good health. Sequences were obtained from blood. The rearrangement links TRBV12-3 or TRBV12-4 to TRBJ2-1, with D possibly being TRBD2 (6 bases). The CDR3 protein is CASSLATRRNEQFF. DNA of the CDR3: TGTGCCAGCAGTTTAGCGACTAGGCGCAATGAGCAGTTCTTC.